One sample yielded the 5 T cell receptor beta chains listed below, sequenced in a study of human T cells and chemical hapten exposure. As for time point: patch test 2, 6 weeks after DPC sensitization. Treatment denoted: therapeutic diphenylcyclopropenone sensitization with weekly scalp DPC. MiXCR was run by TCRdb on the RACE reads, yielding one entry per CDR3 protein. This sample carries more than 85,000 distinct CDR3 sequences, roughly 9% of them seen once, and the ten largest clones take approximately 2.8%. The sequenced sample was whole blood, obtained in connection with sensitization to the hapten diphenylcyclopropenone (DPC). The receptors shown here come from a woman aged 40 to 49 with alopecia areata. Some clones in this sample may be carry-over from other donors' samples.

This clonotype was recorded a few times. The chain employs TRBV6-2 or TRBV6-3 and TRBJ1-1, with a weak D call TRBD1 (5 bases). Germline lookup yields CDR1 MNHEY and CDR2 SVGEGT. The CDR3 length is 13 residues. Trimming removed 8 bases from V and 4 bases from J, with 14 bases in between. This CDR3 reads CASRGGRGTEAFF. CDR3 sequence (DNA): TGTGCCAGCCGCGGGGGACGGGGCACTGAAGCTTTCTTT.

This clonotype showed up just a few times. This rearrangement joins TRBV5-1 to TRBJ2-5; the match to TRBD2 covers 11 bases. Germline assignment: CDR1 SGHRS and CDR2 YFSETQ. The length of the CDR3 is 16 residues. V lost 1 base to trimming and J lost 2 bases; unmatched junction nucleotides: 4. The CDR3 coding sequence is TGCGCCAGCAGCTTGTTGGCTAGCGGGGGGCAAGAGACCCAGTACTTC. It yields the protein CASSLLASGGQETQYF.

A few counts support this clonotype. The chain recombines TRBV5-4 with TRBJ2-1, with 9 bases fitting TRBD1. The CDR3 sequence is 15 residues long. V lost 9 bases and J lost 2; bases outside the gene matches: 9. Germline V gene sequence: CDR1 SGHNT, CDR2 YYREEE (reference sequence). This CDR3 is CATRNRGRPYNEQFF. The DNA for the CDR3 is TGTGCCACAAGAAACAGGGGGCGCCCCTACAATGAGCAGTTCTTC.

This clonotype has only a few counts. The CDR3, as DNA: TGTGCCAGCAGGGGAGGACAGAATTCTCCCTACGAGCAGTACTTC. Translated, it gives CASRGGQNSPYEQYF. This chain uses TRBV6-5 with TRBJ2-7, with D perhaps given as TRBD1 or TRBD2 (6 bases each). Looked up from germline, CDR1 is MNHEY and CDR2 is SVGAGI. This CDR3 comprises 15 residues. Trimming took 6 bases from V and 2 from J, leaving 17 bases between them.

V usage is TRBV18 and J usage is TRBJ1-4; a weak D match, TRBD1 (5 bases). Germline V lookup: CDR1 KGHSH, CDR2 LQKENI. The ends were cut back, 4 bases at V and 0 bases at J, with 15 bases in the middle. This CDR3 is 17 amino acids long. The CDR3 loop is CASSRDAGGATNEKLFF. DNA of the CDR3: TGTGCCAGCTCACGGGATGCCGGAGGGGCAACTAATGAAAAACTGTTTTTT.